The TCR beta chain described here comes from a study of T cells in localized non-small cell lung cancer. General study findings and limits: Uninvolved adjacent lung showed the highest T cell clonality, exceeding tumor. Turning up in adjacent lung were a median approximately 60 of the top 100 tumor clones. Greater blood T cell density accompanied longer overall survival. Because sequencing included only one region (of the tumor), heterogeneity remains possible.

Looked up from germline, CDR1 is SGHNT and CDR2 is YYREEE (reference sequence). This CDR3 has 18 residues. V lost 0 bases, J lost 0 bases, and 10 bases stayed unmatched. With respect to this clone: Its antigen is currently unknown.

Here immunoSEQ multiplex PCR was the method, and the copy in TCRdb shows in-frame clones only, minus some. The data contain about 24,000 clones, about 86% of them singletons. The sample here was PBMCs, taken before any cancer treatment. This chain connects TRBV5-4 to TRBJ2-3; 7 bases are a match to TRBD2. The receptor was derived from a man between 40 and 69 years old with stage II lung adenocarcinoma. CDR3 amino acids: CASSLGLAGQGSTDTQYF. The DNA for the CDR3 is TGTGCCAGCAGCTTGGGACTAGCCGGGCAAGGGAGCACAGATACGCAGTATTTT.